A selection of T cell receptor beta chains follows, all from one sample in a study of blood T cell repertoires in COVID-19. The repertoire was sequenced with immunoSEQ multiplex PCR; TCRdb's copy has only in-frame clones and lacks some. The data hold roughly 29,000 clones, with around nine tenths observed a single time. The sequenced material came from peripheral blood. The receptors here all came from a human donor in a cohort sampled during active COVID-19. Both conserved end residues are part of each CDR3.

v_call cdr3_length cdr3_aa
TRBV28 15 CASLRPTPNTGELFF
TRBV5-8 15 CASSRGAFMNTEAFF
TRBV3-1/TRBV3-2 13 CASSPGQNYGYTF
TRBV20-1 11 CSAGRSDTQYF
TRBV6-5 12 CASRGDERIQYF
TRBV6-5 15 CASSEGTGGFYEQYF
TRBV3-1/TRBV3-2 16 CATGESGQGAIYEQYF
TRBV6-1 14 CASSEAPGRSPLHF
TRBV28 16 CASSFGTGLVNEKLFF
TRBV27 17 CASSLQGGTSGRYEQYF
TRBV5-3 15 CARSLEAGSLYGYTF
TRBV4-1 18 CASSQGGPASGSGNIQYF
TRBV11-2 15 CASSPGAGSVGGYTF
TRBV18 13 CASSRQGSYEQYF
TRBV30 14 CAWRGSAGGQPQHF
TRBV28 13 CASSPNSFVLIEF
TRBV5-4 13 CASSPDSAETQYF
TRBV6-5 12 CASSRTGVEQYF
TRBV27 14 CASSFGHREAEAFF
TRBV3-1/TRBV3-2 14 CASSQDDSSYGYTF
TRBV6-1 16 CASSEVDGSSYNEQFF
TRBV7-9 12 CASSPAGDEQFF
TRBV29-1 11 CSATGGLSYTF
TRBV5-1 18 CASSLATQGAQFSTEAFF
TRBV4-1 18 CASSQDRLAGVGADTQYF
TRBV5-1 14 CASRTGGGYNEQFF
TRBV10-1 15 CASSGAAGGPDTQYF
TRBV3-1/TRBV3-2 14 CASSQTPSGEKLFF
TRBV3-1/TRBV3-2 14 CASSQNAGTDTQYF
TRBV6-6 15 CASSYSAEGPYEQYF
TRBV3-1/TRBV3-2 13 CASSQGEGTEQFF
TRBV6-5 14 CASRSVAGSYEQYF
TRBV2 15 CASSASRGAGYGYTF
TRBV5-1 15 CASSLDGQGATEAFF
TRBV18 17 CASSSPTTSGGAGTQYF
TRBV6-5 14 CASSYSETNYGYTF
TRBV30 16 CAWSAGTSLKYNEQFF
TRBV6-5 15 CASSTLAGGRDEQFF
TRBV3-1/TRBV3-2 14 CASSQVAAGSTIYF
TRBV12-3/TRBV12-4 13 CASGTQQGAPQYF
TRBV29-1 11 CSGRTGDEQYF
TRBV12-3/TRBV12-4 11 CASSWSYEQYF
TRBV5-8 15 CASNLRGVGNEKLFF
TRBV6-2/TRBV6-3 16 CASSYLTPISDFPQHF
TRBV9 18 CASSIGLAGGAFYNEQFF
TRBV30 13 CAWRGRGIGELFF
TRBV7-9 15 CASSSPGQESYEQYF
TRBV19 16 CASSMKQGAPAYEQYF
TRBV7-9 14 CASSLLLLQETQYF
TRBV19 15 CASTETGGLTDTQYF
TRBV4-1 16 CASRGSPRGGVGGYTF
TRBV5-4 14 CASSDRTGSYEQYF
TRBV25-1 17 CASMGQFLRGIQETQYF
TRBV16 15 CASSPRSSGANVLTF
TRBV10-1 16 CASSEFDSYSYNEQFF